Shown below are 13 T cell receptor beta chains from a single sample sequenced in a study of blood T cell repertoires in COVID-19. Sequenced by immunoSEQ multiplex PCR; TCRdb stores in-frame clones only, minus some. The sample records under 250,000 clones, approximately 91% being singletons. Sequencing input: peripheral blood. Receptors originate from a woman aged 60-70 years with acute or convalescent COVID-19.

The gene calls are TRBV20-1 and TRBJ1-1; the match to TRBD1 covers 9 bases. The CDR3 covers 14 residues. Germline V gene data show CDR1 as DFQATT and CDR2 as SNEGSKA (reference sequence). V lost 3 bases and J lost 3; bases outside the gene matches: 5. The CDR3 DNA reads TGCAGTGCTAGTCGGACAGGGGAGGACACTGAAGCTTTCTTT. Its protein is CSASRTGEDTEAFF.

V usage is TRBV3-1 (or the pseudogene TRBV3-2) and J usage is TRBJ1-3, with no clear D. V was shortened by 2 bases and J by 2 bases, with 4 bases between the two germline ends. From germline, CDR1 is LGHDT and CDR2 YNNKEL (reference sequence). The CDR3 length is 13 residues. The CDR3 DNA reads TGTGCCAGCAGCCAATACACTGGAAACACCATATATTTT. Translated, it gives CASSQYTGNTIYF.

The chain employs TRBV19 and TRBJ2-1, with TRBD2 matching over 7 bases. The CDR3 has 14 residues. The trim removed 7 bases at V and 4 bases at J, leaving 7 bases unmatched. Germline assignment: CDR1 LNHDA and CDR2 SQIVND (reference sequence). CDR3 loop: CASTMGGSYNEQFF. The CDR3 region has the DNA TGTGCCAGTACCATGGGCGGGAGTTACAATGAGCAGTTCTTC.

The rearrangement uses TRBV7-2 and TRBJ2-2, with D hard to call. The CDR3 is 15 residues long. Germline-derived CDR1 and CDR2 are SGHTA and FQGNSA. V was pared by 4 bases and J by 3 bases, with 12 bases between. The CDR3, as DNA: TGTGCCAGCAGCTCGTTCCAGGCGTACACCGGGGAGCTGTTTTTT. Translation: CASSSFQAYTGELFF.

V gene TRBV6-2 or TRBV6-3 combines with J gene TRBJ1-3, with D tentatively TRBD1 (5 bases). The CDR3 is 16 residues long. Germline V CDR1 and CDR2: MNHEY, SVGEGT. V lost 6 bases and J lost 0, with 15 bases in between. This CDR3 is CASSPEGVVSGNTIYF. The CDR3 DNA reads as TGTGCCAGCAGCCCTGAAGGGGTCGTCTCTGGAAACACCATATATTTT.

The chain uses TRBV7-9 and TRBJ2-7, with D unresolved. V was pared by 6 bases and J by 7 bases, with 13 bases between. Germline V gives CDR1 SEHNR, CDR2 FQNEAQ (reference sequence). The CDR3 spans 12 residues. The CDR3 reads CASSLTSWEQYF. For the CDR3, the DNA is TGTGCCAGCAGTTTAACTTCCTGGGAGCAGTACTTC.

This chain links TRBV7-9 with TRBJ2-7; 13 bases are a match to TRBD2. V lost 0 bases and J lost 2; bases outside the gene matches: 10. Germline V lookup: CDR1 SEHNR, CDR2 FQNEAQ (reference sequence). The CDR3 covers 19 residues. In DNA, the CDR3 is TGTGCCAGCAGCTTAGCCGGACTAGCGGGGGCCCAGGACACCTACGAGCAGTACTTC. It encodes CASSLAGLAGAQDTYEQYF.

The rearrangement links TRBV28 to TRBJ2-7; 13 bases line up with TRBD2. Germline V CDR1 and CDR2: MDHEN, SYDVKM. CDR3 size: 16 residues. With V trimmed by 4 bases and J by 4 bases, 7 bases remained unmatched. CDR3 nucleotides: TGTGCCAGCAGTTCCGGACTAGCGGGAGCCTGGTACGAGCAGTACTTC. Translated, it gives CASSSGLAGAWYEQYF.

The chain carries TRBV18 and TRBJ2-7; D gene ambiguous. The CDR3 consists of 14 residues. Trimming left V 3 bases short and J 2 bases short, with 11 bases between. Germline V gene lookup returns CDR1 KGHSH and CDR2 LQKENI. In nucleotides, the CDR3 is TGTGCCAGCTCACCTTCAGGCCCTACCTACGAGCAGTACTTC. It encodes CASSPSGPTYEQYF.

The chain recombines TRBV5-4 with TRBJ2-7; D possibly corresponds to TRBD1 (6 bases). Per the germline V gene, CDR1 is SGHNT and CDR2 is YYREEE (reference sequence). The CDR3 runs 13 residues. V gave up 2 bases and J gave up 4 bases, with 10 bases separating them. DNA for the CDR3: TGTGCCAGCAGCTTCGGACAGTCTTACGAGCAGTACTTC. Translating gives CASSFGQSYEQYF.

V usage is TRBV28 and J usage is TRBJ1-6; D not certain. The CDR3 extends over 15 amino acids. Germline V gene lookup returns CDR1 MDHEN and CDR2 SYDVKM. Trimming took 6 bases from V and 9 from J, leaving 18 bases between them. In DNA, the CDR3 is TGTGCCAGCAGGAGTCCCTCCGGGATGGCTTCACCCCTCCACTTT. It yields the protein CASRSPSGMASPLHF.

The chain employs TRBV30 and TRBJ2-7; 12 bases align to TRBD2. The trim removed 0 bases at V and 4 bases at J, leaving 10 bases unmatched. Germline CDR1 reads GTSNPN; CDR2 reads SVGIG (reference sequence). This CDR3 spans 17 amino acids. The DNA of the CDR3 is TGTGCCTGGAGTGTTCCCTCCACTAGCGGGAGGATGTACGAGCAGTACTTC. Protein: CAWSVPSTSGRMYEQYF.

The J gene is TRBJ2-3, the V gene TRBV2, with a weak D call TRBD1 (5 bases). Germline V CDR1 and CDR2: SNHLY, FYNNEI. Trimming stripped 6 bases from V and 4 bases from J, with 8 bases between. This CDR3 has 12 residues. CDR3 residues: CASRAGSDTQYF. DNA of the CDR3: TGTGCCAGCAGGGCAGGGTCAGATACGCAGTATTTT.